This T cell receptor beta chain derives from a study of T cell repertoires in ileal Crohn's disease. The time point denotes: neoterminal ileum biopsy at postoperative endoscopy, about 6 months after surgery. Profiled with immunoSEQ multiplex PCR; TCRdb holds only in-frame clones, not every one. The sample lists tens of thousands of clones; 85% to 90% were seen once. This CDR3 comprises 14 residues. In germline, CDR1 is MNHNS, CDR2 SASEGT. V dropped 6 bases and J dropped 4 bases, with 14 bases sitting between them. The chain joins TRBV6-1 to TRBJ2-3; a weak D match, TRBD1 (5 bases). The sequenced sample was ileal tissue. The TCR sequence derives from an adult with Crohn's disease. The CDR3 DNA reads TGTGCCAGCAGACGAACCACAGGATCAGATACGCAGTATTTT. It encodes CASRRTTGSDTQYF.